This TCR beta chain appears in the sequencing data of a study of cytomegalovirus exposure and HLA in healthy donors. Study in general: A prior study identified 120 million or so unique TCR beta sequences from 190 million or so T cells.

Between the trimmed V and J ends, which lost 5 bases and 10 bases, there was a span of 21 bases. CDR1 is SEHNR, CDR2 FQNEAQ, per germline (reference sequence). The CDR3 has 15 amino acids. The study ran its PCR with 60 Vbeta and 13 Jbeta primers. Profiling relied on immunoSEQ multiplex PCR, and the TCRdb table lists in-frame clones only, not all of them. The sample records approximately 140,000 clones, roughly 80% being singletons. Study-level findings and limits: By HLA locus, TCR association rates varied in a later analysis, with DRB1 showing the most and HLA-C the fewest.

This clone was seen many times. Its specificity is unknown. The clonotype originates from a man younger than 35 in good health and CMV-seronegative. This sequence joins TRBV7-9 and TRBJ2-1; perhaps TRBD1 as D (6 bases). The sequenced sample consisted of PBMCs. CDR3 in DNA: TGTGCCAGCAGCACAAACCGGGACACAAGAAGGGAGCAGTTCTTC. Amino acid sequence: CASSTNRDTRREQFF.